What follows are 20 T cell receptor beta chains derived from one specimen sequenced in a study of cytomegalovirus exposure and HLA in healthy donors. PCR was performed using 60 Vbeta and 13 Jbeta primers. The protocol was immunoSEQ multiplex PCR, while the TCRdb copy is restricted to in-frame clones and leaves out a portion. The repertoire holds 150,000 to 250,000 clones, with 85% as singletons. Sample: PBMCs. The receptor set was obtained from a woman aged 45-65 years in good health and CMV-seronegative.

This clone appeared a few times. Written as DNA, the CDR3 is TGCGCCAGCAGCCCTAGCTCTGGAAACACCATATATTTT. Protein product: CASSPSSGNTIYF. The chain employs TRBV5-1 and TRBJ1-3, with D unresolved. Trimming shortened V by 4 bases and J by 0 bases, and 5 bases separated the two germline ends. CDR3 size: 13 residues. Looked up from germline, CDR1 is SGHRS and CDR2 is YFSETQ.

The rearrangement joins TRBV28 to TRBJ2-1; 7 nucleotides agree with TRBD2. The CDR3 is 18 residues long. CDR1 and CDR2 from the germline V gene are MDHEN and SYDVKM. Trimming at V came to 2 bases and at J to 0 bases, leaving 10 bases not matched to a gene. The chain's CDR3 is CASSLTSALISSYNEQFF. CDR3 bases: TGTGCCAGCAGTTTAACTAGCGCTCTGATCAGCTCCTACAATGAGCAGTTCTTC.

This chain links TRBV2 with TRBJ2-1, with D hard to call. V lost 7 bases and J lost 6, with 7 bases in between. Germline V lookup: CDR1 SNHLY, CDR2 FYNNEI. CDR3 length: 11 amino acids. The CDR3 DNA reads as TGTGCCAGCACCCTCCGCAATGAGCAGTTCTTC. Translation: CASTLRNEQFF. The full variable domain, rest sourced from reference TRBV2 and TRBJ2-1, is EPEVTQTPSHQVTQMGQEVILRCVPISNHLYFYWYRQILGQKVEFLVSFYNNEISEKSEIFDDQFSVERPDGSNFTLKIRSTKLEDSAMYFCASTLRNEQFFGPGTRLTVL.

This chain joins TRBV5-1 and TRBJ1-4; TRBD1 might be the D (5 bases). Deletions cut 9 bases from V and 7 bases from J, with 22 bases between. Germline CDR1 reads SGHRS; CDR2 reads YFSETQ. This CDR3 has 15 amino acids. In nucleotides, the CDR3 is TGCGCCAACCAAAGAAGAACGAGGGGAGGTGAAAAACTGTTTTTT. Protein sequence: CANQRRTRGGEKLFF.

V usage is TRBV4-1 and J usage is TRBJ1-5, with TRBD1 matching over 8 bases. V shed 0 bases, J shed 3 bases, and the junction held 4 bases outside the gene matches. The germline V gene encodes CDR1 MGHRA and CDR2 YSYEKL. CDR3 size: 16 residues. In nucleotides, the CDR3 is TGCGCCAGCAGCCAAGAGGGACAGGCGAACAATCAGCCCCAGCATTTT. Translated, it gives CASSQEGQANNQPQHF.

The J gene is TRBJ2-1, the V gene TRBV29-1; TRBD1 agrees at 11 bases. Germline V gives CDR1 SQVTM, CDR2 ANQGSEA. V gave up 4 bases and J gave up 5 bases; unmatched junction bases: 1. CDR3 length: 13 amino acids. The CDR3 region is CSVGGQGDNEQFF. In DNA form, the CDR3 reads TGCAGCGTTGGGGGACAGGGGGACAATGAGCAGTTCTTC.

V and J are TRBV6-5 and TRBJ1-1, with D possibly TRBD1 on 6 matching bases. V lost 2 bases, J lost 1 base, and 8 bases lay in between. The CDR3 has 14 residues. Germline-derived CDR1 and CDR2 are MNHEY and SVGAGI. CDR3: CASSYAQGNTEAFF. The CDR3 DNA reads as TGTGCCAGCAGTTACGCACAGGGGAACACTGAAGCTTTCTTT.

This chain uses TRBV6-6 with TRBJ1-2; D may be TRBD1 (6 bases). The CDR3 spans 13 residues. Looked up from germline, CDR1 is MNHNY and CDR2 is SVGAGI (reference sequence). V was pared by 6 bases and J by 4 bases, with 12 bases between. CDR3 nucleotides: TGTGCCAGCAGGCAGGGGAAGGGCTATGGCTACACCTTC. Amino acids: CASRQGKGYGYTF.

The gene calls are TRBV7-2 and TRBJ2-7, with 8 bases identical to TRBD1. V lost 4 bases and J lost 6; bases outside the gene matches: 11. CDR3 length equals 15 residues. The germline gives CDR1 SGHTA, CDR2 FQGNSA. For the CDR3, the DNA is TGTGCCAGCAGCTCACGACAGGGGCGCCCTACCGAGCAGTACTTC. This encodes CASSSRQGRPTEQYF. Using reference TRBV7-2 and TRBJ2-7 for the parts outside the CDR3, the full variable domain is GAGVSQSPSNKVTEKGKDVELRCDPISGHTALYWYRQSLGQGLEFLIYFQGNSAPDKSGLPSDRFSAERTGGSVSTLTIQRTQQEDSAVYLCASSSRQGRPTEQYFGPGTRLTVT.

About this clone itself: A read error may produce the germline difference seen at one junction end. The chain employs TRBV7-9 and TRBJ2-3, with TRBD2 as a possible D gene (6 bases). Germline V gives CDR1 SEHNR, CDR2 FQNEAQ (reference sequence). The CDR3 has 17 residues. The CDR3 sequence is CSSSLYPGEGDTDTQYF. The CDR3 DNA follows: TGTTCCAGCAGCCTATACCCGGGAGAGGGTGACACAGATACGCAGTATTTT.

This clone was observed once. V and J are TRBV7-8 and TRBJ2-1, with 8 nucleotides matching TRBD1. The CDR3 consists of 12 residues. CDR1 and CDR2 (germline): SGHVS, FQNEAQ. Germline trimming cut 5 bases from V and 10 bases from J; bases unmatched to any gene: 4. CDR3 residues: CASSLRDREQFF. The CDR3 DNA follows: TGTGCCAGCAGCCTCCGGGACAGGGAGCAGTTCTTC.

Regarding this clone: The junction shows a germline mismatch at one end, possibly a read error. This chain uses TRBV7-9 with TRBJ2-1; tentatively, D is TRBD1 (6 bases). This CDR3 has 14 amino acids. Per the germline V gene, CDR1 is SEHNR and CDR2 is FQNEAQ (reference sequence). The CDR3 sequence is CSSSPTSPGDEQFF. The CDR3 nucleotides read TGTTCCAGCAGCCCTACCTCGCCAGGGGACGAGCAGTTCTTC.

The J gene is TRBJ2-1, the V gene TRBV14; 13 bases line up with TRBD2. This CDR3 spans 15 amino acids. Germline CDR1 and CDR2: SGHDN and FVKESK. V shed 4 bases, J shed 8 bases, and the junction held 5 bases outside the gene matches. CDR3 DNA sequence: TGTGCCAGCAGCCCACGACTAGCGGGAGGTTATGAGCAGTTCTTC. Amino acid sequence: CASSPRLAGGYEQFF.

V gene TRBV6-5 combines with J gene TRBJ2-7; D is perhaps TRBD2 (5 bases). The germline V and J ends were trimmed by 2 bases and 4 bases, with 6 bases remaining between them. Germline CDR1 and CDR2: MNHEY and SVGAGI. CDR3 size: 12 residues. As DNA, the CDR3 is TGTGCCAGCAGTTACCGGGAATACGAGCAGTACTTC. Protein: CASSYREYEQYF.

The V and J genes are TRBV7-2 and TRBJ2-7; 7 nucleotides match TRBD2. Germline trimming cut 5 bases from V and 3 bases from J; bases unmatched to any gene: 7. Looked up from germline, CDR1 is SGHTA and CDR2 is FQGNSA. This CDR3 comprises 14 residues. The CDR3 DNA follows: TGTGCCAGCAGCCAAACGCTAGCGGACTACGAGCAGTACTTC. It specifies CASSQTLADYEQYF.

This sequence joins TRBV6-6 and TRBJ2-2; a weak D match, TRBD1 (5 bases). Looked up from germline, CDR1 is MNHNY and CDR2 is SVGAGI (reference sequence). CDR3 length: 15 residues. The ends were cut back, 2 bases at V and 3 bases at J, with 10 bases in the middle. Here the CDR3 reads CASSYDRAYTGELFF. The DNA of the CDR3 is TGTGCCAGCAGTTACGACAGAGCTTACACCGGGGAGCTGTTTTTT.

The CDR3 protein is CASSLSDRGLNEAFF. The CDR3 DNA reads as TGTGCCAGCAGCCTCTCGGACAGGGGACTTAATGAAGCTTTCTTT. The chain is built from TRBV6-5 and TRBJ1-1; 9 bases align to TRBD1. The ends lost 6 bases at V and 7 bases at J; junction bases unmatched: 12. The germline gives CDR1 MNHEY, CDR2 SVGAGI. This CDR3 contains 15 residues.

V and J are TRBV4-3 and TRBJ1-2, with TRBD1 matching over 8 bases. The V gene end was trimmed by 1 base and the J gene end by 2 bases; junction bases not matched to a gene: 6. Germline V CDR1 and CDR2: LGHNA, YSLEER. The CDR3 loop spans 16 amino acids. CDR3: CASSQANQGANYGYTF. CDR3 DNA sequence: TGCGCCAGCAGCCAAGCCAACCAGGGGGCGAACTATGGCTACACCTTC.

The rearrangement joins TRBV19 to TRBJ2-7; 13 nucleotides align to TRBD2. The length of the CDR3 is 20 residues. Per germline, CDR1 LNHDA and CDR2 SQIVND (reference sequence). With V trimmed by 5 bases and J by 3 bases, 19 bases remained unmatched. This CDR3 reads CASSPGAWTSGREQLYEQYF. The CDR3 bases are TGTGCCAGTAGTCCTGGGGCTTGGACTAGCGGGAGAGAGCAGCTCTACGAGCAGTACTTC.

In this sample, this clone turned up a few times. The gene calls are TRBV6-4 and TRBJ2-3, with 7 bases that match TRBD1. CDR3 length: 15 residues. Per germline, CDR1 MRHNA and CDR2 SNTAGT. V dropped 2 bases and J dropped 0; count of bases not matched to a gene: 2. Here the CDR3 DNA reads TGTGCCAGCAGTGACGGGACAGCTAGCACAGATACGCAGTATTTT. This gives the protein CASSDGTASTDTQYF.